The clone carrying this TCR beta chain turned up a few times. What it recognizes is unknown. The sample comes from a study of T-cell memory formation after mild COVID-19. Study outcomes and limitations: Clones shrinking between day 15 and 85 showed a balanced CD4/CD8 split, and those that grew later tilted toward CD4+. Some SARS-CoV-2-responding clones were already detected in memory before infection. Mainly in CM and EM were contracting CD4+ clones; CD8+ were in EMRA.

Using constant-segment primers, 5'RACE produced TCR alpha and TCR beta cDNA libraries carrying sample barcodes and UMIs. One entry per CDR3 protein, called by TCRdb with MiXCR from the 5' RACE reads. This sample has 100,000 to 130,000 distinct CDR3 sequences, with over 15% found just once. The V gene end was trimmed by 5 bases and the J gene end by 0 bases; junction bases not matched to a gene: 3. Per germline, CDR1 SGHTA and CDR2 FQGTGA. CDR3 size: 15 residues. The chain employs TRBV7-3 and TRBJ2-1; 8 bases fit TRBD1. The clonotype was recovered from a man younger than 30 who had mild COVID-19 (a few samples of this study predate the infection). Cell type and time point are not known. The sample comprised PBMCs or a T cell subset sorted from them (not recorded which). The CDR3, as DNA: TGTGCCAGCAGCCCCGGACAGGGCTCCTACAATGAGCAGTTCTTC. Translation gives CASSPGQGSYNEQFF.